The following is a TCR beta chain sequence with its context. This CDR3 region has 12 residues. V lost 4 bases and J lost 6, with 9 bases in between. Germline V gene sequence: CDR1 SGHNT, CDR2 YYREEE (reference sequence). This specimen belongs to a study of ipilimumab plus nivolumab after autologous stem cell transplantation. Assay: immunoSEQ multiplex PCR; the TCRdb copy retains only in-frame clones and omits some. The sample lists more than 12,000 clones, under 85% seen once, with roughly a tenth in the top ten. This chain connects TRBV5-4 to TRBJ2-3; no definite D call. This clonotype originated in a male donor with primary mediastinal lymphoma. This sample comprised PBMCs, obtained in a trial of ipilimumab plus nivolumab as post-transplant consolidation. CDR3 loop: CASSLPPDTQYF. The CDR3 DNA follows: TGTGCCAGCAGCCTCCCGCCGGATACGCAGTATTTT.